Below, 27 T cell receptor beta chains from the same sample are listed, as sequenced in a study of T cell responses to AZD1222 COVID-19 vaccine. TCRdb's copy holds only in-frame clones and misses some; the assay was immunoSEQ multiplex PCR. The sample lists some 150,000 clones, 86% occurring once. The sample was peripheral blood, taken on day 0 of MenACWY control vaccination. These receptors all stem from an adult in good health.

This clone was seen only once. V and J are TRBV19 and TRBJ1-5, with D uncertain. Per germline, CDR1 LNHDA and CDR2 SQIVND (reference sequence). V gave up 6 bases and J gave up 8 bases, with 14 bases separating them. This CDR3 has 13 residues. The CDR3, as DNA: TGTGCCAGTAGAAATAAACGAGCCGAGCCCCAGCATTTT. As protein: CASRNKRAEPQHF.

The rearrangement joins TRBV11-3 to TRBJ1-1; tentative D call: TRBD1 (5 bases). Trimming left V 1 base short and J 5 bases short, with 17 bases between. The CDR3 runs to 16 residues. Germline CDR1 SGHNT, CDR2 YENEEA. The CDR3 region is CASSLAGGGGGTEAFF. CDR3 nucleotides: TGTGCCAGCAGCTTAGCCGGCGGTGGGGGAGGTACTGAAGCTTTCTTT.

The chain joins TRBV10-3 to TRBJ1-1, with a tentative D call TRBD1 (6 bases). Germline CDR1 ENHRY, CDR2 SYGVKD. The CDR3 extends over 14 amino acids. V lost 6 bases and J lost 5, with 16 bases in between. CDR3 in DNA: TGTGCCATCAGACAGGGTACGATCGGGACTGAAGCTTTCTTT. This translates into CAIRQGTIGTEAFF.

This chain connects TRBV2 to TRBJ2-7; D remains ambiguous. The CDR3 loop spans 11 amino acids. Germline V gene lookup returns CDR1 SNHLY and CDR2 FYNNEI. V was trimmed by 6 bases and J by 5 bases, leaving 8 bases between them. The CDR3 DNA sequence: TGTGCCAGCAGACAGCGCGACGAGCAGTACTTC. It translates to CASRQRDEQYF. The full variable domain, in which reference TRBV2 and TRBJ2-7 provide the parts outside the CDR3, is EPEVTQTPSHQVTQMGQEVILRCVPISNHLYFYWYRQILGQKVEFLVSFYNNEISEKSEIFDDQFSVERPDGSNFTLKIRSTKLEDSAMYFCASRQRDEQYFGPGTRLTVT.

The chain employs TRBV28 and TRBJ1-3, with 10 bases aligning to TRBD1. Germline lookup yields CDR1 MDHEN and CDR2 SYDVKM. With V trimmed by 5 bases and J by 7 bases, 2 bases remained unmatched. CDR3 length: 13 amino acids. The CDR3 reads CASSGQGENTIYF. The CDR3 bases are TGTGCCAGCAGTGGACAGGGGGAGAACACCATATATTTT.

The chain combines TRBV9 with TRBJ1-5; the match to TRBD1 covers 7 bases. The germline V gene encodes CDR1 SGDLS and CDR2 YYNGEE. There are 14 residues in the CDR3. V shed 3 bases and J 2 bases; nucleotides not matched to a gene: 2. DNA for the CDR3: TGTGCCAGCAGCGGTACAGGGGGCAATCAGCCCCAGCATTTT. Translated: CASSGTGGNQPQHF.

The chain employs TRBV4-1 and TRBJ1-2; 10 bases fit TRBD1. CDR1 is MGHRA, CDR2 YSYEKL, per germline. The CDR3 contains 15 residues. Unmatched junction bases numbered 3, after V lost 1 base and J lost 4 bases. The CDR3: CASSQGQGASYGYTF. DNA of the CDR3: TGCGCCAGCAGCCAAGGACAGGGGGCGAGCTATGGCTACACCTTC.

The chain has TRBV5-5 and TRBJ1-5; D gene uncertain. The CDR3 is made up of 16 amino acids. Trimming pared 0 bases from V and 1 base from J, leaving 11 bases between. The germline V gene encodes CDR1 SGHKS and CDR2 YYEKEE (reference sequence). The CDR3 spells CASSLAGGRSNQPQHF. The CDR3 DNA is TGTGCCAGCAGCTTGGCTGGCGGGAGGAGCAATCAGCCCCAGCATTTT.

This clone was detected only once. CDR3 coding DNA: TGTGCCAGCAGCTCCCGACTCCTCCGGCCCTATGGCTACACCTTC. Its protein product is CASSSRLLRPYGYTF. The rearrangement joins TRBV7-8 to TRBJ1-2; D is unclear. This CDR3 region has 15 residues. CDR1 SGHVS and CDR2 FQNEAQ come from the germline V gene. The ends were cut back, 4 bases at V and 4 bases at J, with 16 bases in the middle.

With respect to this clone: One junction end does not reproduce the germline sequence, and a read error may be involved. CDR3 sequence: CAGSSGTPNSPLHF. Here the CDR3 DNA reads TGCGCCGGCAGCTCGGGTACACCTAATTCACCCCTCCACTTT. This chain joins TRBV5-1 and TRBJ1-6; D is unresolved. CDR1 and CDR2 (germline): SGHRS, YFSETQ. The CDR3 length is 14 residues.

The chain links TRBV2 to TRBJ2-3; D is possibly TRBD2 (5 bases). Germline V gene lookup returns CDR1 SNHLY and CDR2 FYNNEI. Trimming removed 8 bases from V and 5 bases from J, with 11 bases in between. This CDR3 is built from 12 residues. CDR3 protein: CASGNSGDTQYF. In DNA form, the CDR3 reads TGTGCCAGCGGTAACAGCGGAGATACGCAGTATTTT.

The chain uses TRBV5-6 and TRBJ2-1; D gene unclear. The length of the CDR3 is 19 residues. Germline V gene lookup returns CDR1 SGHDT and CDR2 YYEEEE. Trimming shortened V by 1 base and J by 0 bases, and 20 bases separated the two germline ends. The DNA of the CDR3 is TGTGCCAGCAGCTTGTTCAGCCTAAACGTTCGGAGCTCCTACAATGAGCAGTTCTTC. Its protein product is CASSLFSLNVRSSYNEQFF.

The V call is TRBV25-1, the J call TRBJ1-1; 7 nucleotides match TRBD1. The V gene end was trimmed by 2 bases and the J gene end by 12 bases; junction bases not matched to a gene: 6. The CDR3 extends over 12 amino acids. CDR1 is MGHDK, CDR2 SYGVNS, per germline. The CDR3 coding sequence is TGTGCCAGCAGTGAACCGGGACAGATGTCTTTCTTT. Its translation: CASSEPGQMSFF.

Details on this clone: This specimen includes other DNA sequences encoding the same CDR3. The rearrangement joins TRBV7-2 to TRBJ2-5; 11 positions agree with TRBD1. CDR1 and CDR2 (germline): SGHTA, FQGNSA. The CDR3 is made up of 14 amino acids. Unmatched junction bases numbered 3, after V lost 5 bases and J lost 4 bases. DNA of the CDR3: TGTGCCAGCAGCCGGGACAGGGGGGGAGAGACCCAGTACTTC. As protein: CASSRDRGGETQYF.

The V gene is TRBV27, the J gene TRBJ2-1, with 12 bases lining up with TRBD2. This CDR3 has 15 residues. CDR1 is MNHEY, CDR2 SMNVEV, per germline (reference sequence). V gave up 8 bases and J gave up 4 bases; unmatched junction bases: 6. The CDR3: CASQAGTSGYNEQFF. CDR3 nucleotide sequence: TGTGCCAGCCAGGCCGGGACTAGCGGGTACAATGAGCAGTTCTTC.

V is TRBV29-1 and J is TRBJ2-1, with D possibly TRBD1 on 6 matching bases. The V end was cut by 4 bases, the J end by 7 bases, with 8 bases between. The length of the CDR3 is 11 residues. CDR1 and CDR2 (germline): SQVTM, ANQGSEA. The CDR3 protein is CSVVRGNEQFF. The CDR3 coding sequence is TGCAGCGTTGTAAGGGGGAATGAGCAGTTCTTC.

The rearrangement joins TRBV5-3 to TRBJ1-5; 7 nucleotides line up with TRBD1. TRBV5-3 is annotated as an ORF whose role is uncertain. With 3 bases clipped from V and 2 bases from J, the junction kept 2 bases outside the gene matches. There are 14 residues in the CDR3. The CDR3 is CARSSTGCNQPQHF. The CDR3 bases are TGTGCCAGAAGCTCGACAGGGTGCAATCAGCCCCAGCATTTT.

Written as DNA, the CDR3 is TGTGCCCCCGGGGGGTTGATGGAACCCCCTAAAACATACGAGCAGTACTTC. Protein product: CAPGGLMEPPKTYEQYF. This chain joins TRBV24-1 and TRBJ2-7; 7 positions match TRBD2. Germline CDR1 reads KGHDR; CDR2 reads SFDVKD. The CDR3 is 17 amino acids. Losses at the gene ends were 12 bases for V and 4 bases for J; bases not matched to a gene: 23.

The chain combines TRBV5-6 with TRBJ2-2; no definite D call. The CDR3 runs 15 residues. V lost 0 bases and J 5 bases, leaving 11 bases between the germline ends. The germline gives CDR1 SGHDT, CDR2 YYEEEE. DNA of the CDR3: TGTGCCAGCAGCTTGGAGGCAGGAAGGACCGGGGAGCTGTTTTTT. This codes for CASSLEAGRTGELFF.

The rearrangement links TRBV5-6 to TRBJ2-5; D not resolved. V was trimmed by 2 bases and J by 2 bases, leaving 7 bases between them. Germline values: CDR1 SGHDT, CDR2 YYEEEE. The CDR3 is made up of 13 amino acids. CDR3 DNA sequence: TGTGCCAGCAGCTTCGCGGATCAAGAGACCCAGTACTTC. It translates to CASSFADQETQYF.

This clone was recorded only once. The rearrangement links TRBV3-1 (or the pseudogene TRBV3-2) to TRBJ2-1; 11 bases align to TRBD2. There are 20 residues in the CDR3. CDR1 and CDR2 (germline): LGHDT, YNNKEL (reference sequence). The V segment lost 4 bases and the J segment 0 bases; nucleotides outside the gene matches: 14. The CDR3 sequence: CASSLRGGTSGFSSYNEQFF. The CDR3 nucleotides read TGTGCCAGCAGCCTCAGAGGAGGGACTAGCGGATTTAGCTCCTACAATGAGCAGTTCTTC.

The V and J genes are TRBV19 and TRBJ2-1, with D perhaps matching TRBD2 (6 bases). Trimming stripped 7 bases from V and 7 bases from J, with 17 bases between. The CDR3 extends over 14 amino acids. Germline V gene lookup returns CDR1 LNHDA and CDR2 SQIVND (reference sequence). The CDR3 loop reads CASIGGSRENEQFF. The DNA of the CDR3 is TGTGCCAGTATTGGAGGGAGTCGGGAAAATGAGCAGTTCTTC.

The rearrangement uses TRBV5-4 and TRBJ2-2; 8 positions agree with TRBD1. Unmatched junction bases numbered 9, after V lost 3 bases and J lost 5 bases. There are 16 residues in the CDR3. Germline CDR1 SGHNT, CDR2 YYREEE (reference sequence). Here the CDR3 reads CASSSRQGQKTGELFF. The CDR3 DNA is TGTGCCAGCAGCTCCAGACAGGGGCAAAAGACCGGGGAGCTGTTTTTT.

The V call is TRBV14, the J call TRBJ1-1; D ambiguous. Germline V lookup: CDR1 SGHDN, CDR2 FVKESK. Trimming took off 4 bases at V and 4 bases at J, with 13 bases between the two ends. The CDR3 spans 14 residues. CDR3: CASSPDILGTEAFF. In DNA form, the CDR3 reads TGTGCCAGCAGCCCTGACATTTTGGGCACTGAAGCTTTCTTT.

The rearrangement links TRBV18 to TRBJ2-3; D is ambiguous. This CDR3 has 13 amino acids. V gave up 2 bases and J gave up 4 bases, with 7 bases separating them. The germline CDR1 and CDR2 sequences are KGHSH and LQKENI. The CDR3 is CASSPGSADTQYF. In DNA, the CDR3 is TGTGCCAGCTCACCAGGTTCAGCAGATACGCAGTATTTT.

This sequence joins TRBV5-4 and TRBJ1-1; D gene uncertain. This CDR3 contains 14 residues. Germline V gene sequence: CDR1 SGHNT, CDR2 YYREEE (reference sequence). The ends were cut back, 2 bases at V and 8 bases at J, with 16 bases in the middle. CDR3 bases: TGTGCCAGCAGCTTCAGAGGAGACTCCTTCGAAGCTTTCTTT. This gives the protein CASSFRGDSFEAFF.

The chain uses TRBV11-2 and TRBJ1-2, with unresolved D. Germline loops: CDR1 SGHAT, CDR2 FQNNGV. V dropped 1 base and J dropped 3 bases, with 12 bases sitting between them. The CDR3 covers 15 residues. DNA of the CDR3: TGTGCCAGCAGCTTAGTCGCGACTGCTGACTATGGCTACACCTTC. Protein: CASSLVATADYGYTF.